The 13 T cell receptor beta chains listed next were all sequenced from one sample in a study of early T cells in non-severe SARS-CoV-2 infection. MiXCR, applied by TCRdb to the 5' RACE reads, yields one record per CDR3 protein. The sample has some 61,000 distinct CDR3 sequences, approximately 13% seen once. Sequencing input: whole blood. The source is an adult who was a healthcare worker with PCR-confirmed SARS-CoV-2 infection or an uninfected control (not recorded which).

The V call is TRBV5-4, the J call TRBJ2-3; the match to TRBD2 covers 8 bases. Germline V gene sequence: CDR1 SGHNT, CDR2 YYREEE (reference sequence). CDR3 size: 14 residues. Trimming took 1 base from V and 4 from J; bases not matched to a gene: 2. The CDR3 nucleotides read TGTGCCAGCAGCTTGCAGCGGGAGTCAGATACGCAGTATTTT. This encodes CASSLQRESDTQYF. Looking up the rest from reference TRBV5-4 and TRBJ2-3 gives the full variable domain: ETGVTQSPTHLIKTRGQQVTLRCSSQSGHNTVSWYQQALGQGPQFIFQYYREEENGRGNFPPRFSGLQFPNYSSELNVNALELDDSALYLCASSLQRESDTQYFGPGTRLTVL.

This rearrangement joins TRBV7-9 to TRBJ1-1; D uncertain. Trimming removed 7 bases from V and 1 base from J, with 10 bases in between. Germline V gene data show CDR1 as SEHNR and CDR2 as FQNEAQ (reference sequence). This CDR3 contains 13 residues. The CDR3 bases are TGTGCCAGCACCAGGACGGCGAACACTGAAGCTTTCTTT. Translated: CASTRTANTEAFF.

In its sample, this clonotype was seen many times. The CDR3 is CASGLMAGALGEQFF. CDR3 coding DNA: TGTGCTAGTGGTTTGATGGCGGGAGCACTCGGTGAGCAGTTCTTC. V usage is TRBV12-5 and J usage is TRBJ2-1, with 7 bases that match TRBD2. CDR3 length: 15 amino acids. V was pared by 2 bases and J by 9 bases, with 10 bases of the junction left unmatched. The germline CDR1 and CDR2 sequences are LGHNT and FRNRAP.

In this sample, this clonotype turned up a few times. The junction shows a germline mismatch at one end, possibly a read error. The chain combines TRBV19 with TRBJ2-1; maybe TRBD2 (5 bases). The CDR3 extends over 15 amino acids. Per the germline V gene, CDR1 is LNHDA and CDR2 is SQIVND (reference sequence). The CDR3 sequence is CASSMVPSSDNEQFF. Here the CDR3 DNA reads TGTGCCAGTAGTATGGTACCTAGCTCCGACAATGAGCAGTTCTTC.

This clonotype has just a few counts. The gene calls are TRBV29-1 and TRBJ1-5; D is uncertain. The germline CDR1 and CDR2 sequences are SQVTM and ANQGSEA. This CDR3 contains 12 residues. Between the trimmed V and J ends, which lost 2 bases and 7 bases, there was a span of 9 bases. CDR3 in DNA: TGCAGCGTTGAAAGAAGGGCCCAGCCCCAGCATTTT. Translated, it gives CSVERRAQPQHF.

V is TRBV5-1 and J is TRBJ2-2, with TRBD2 matching over 8 bases. V lost 3 bases, J lost 8 bases, and 9 bases stayed unmatched. There are 15 residues in the CDR3. Germline assignment: CDR1 SGHRS and CDR2 YFSETQ. The CDR3 region is CASSSGLARTGELFF. The CDR3 DNA reads as TGCGCCAGCAGCTCAGGACTAGCCCGGACGGGGGAGCTGTTTTTT.

This clonotype showed up just a few times. The chain joins TRBV18 to TRBJ2-2; D not certain. Germline V gene data show CDR1 as KGHSH and CDR2 as LQKENI. V dropped 6 bases and J dropped 1 base, with 6 bases sitting between them. The length of the CDR3 is 13 residues. CDR3 sequence: CASSPRNTGELFF. Written as DNA, the CDR3 is TGTGCCAGCTCGCCTCGGAACACCGGGGAGCTGTTTTTT.

This clonotype came up many times. The chain is built from TRBV27 and TRBJ1-1; no firm D call. Trimming removed 3 bases from V and 12 bases from J, with 14 bases in between. This CDR3 spans 12 amino acids. Germline V gives CDR1 MNHEY, CDR2 SMNVEV (reference sequence). The CDR3 loop reads CASSFPTGNTFF. The CDR3 DNA sequence: TGTGCCAGCAGTTTCCCGACCGGGAATACTTTCTTT.

In its sample, this clonotype was seen many times. The chain carries TRBV28 and TRBJ2-5, with 8 bases that match TRBD2. This CDR3 is built from 15 residues. From germline, CDR1 is MDHEN and CDR2 SYDVKM. With V trimmed by 6 bases and J by 4 bases, 10 bases remained unmatched. In DNA, the CDR3 is TGTGCCAGCAGCTTCATGGGGCTAGCGGGAGAGACCCAGTACTTC. This gives the protein CASSFMGLAGETQYF.

This clonotype turned up a few times. V usage is TRBV28 and J usage is TRBJ1-5; 7 positions match TRBD1. J gave up 0 bases and V 6 bases, and 11 bases lay outside the gene matches. There are 17 residues in the CDR3. Germline V gene lookup returns CDR1 MDHEN and CDR2 SYDVKM. This chain's CDR3 is CASRPGQDKYSNQPQHF. The CDR3 bases are TGTGCCAGCAGGCCAGGACAGGATAAATATAGCAATCAGCCCCAGCATTTT.

This clonotype was seen a few times. V usage is TRBV28 and J usage is TRBJ2-7; 9 nucleotides agree with TRBD2. CDR1 and CDR2 (germline): MDHEN, SYDVKM. The CDR3 contains 15 residues. Trimming cost V 10 bases and J 4 bases; bases outside gene matches: 14. The CDR3 DNA reads TGTGCCACCGGGAGGGGCGGACTAGCGTTATACGAGCAGTACTTC. This encodes CATGRGGLALYEQYF.

The rearrangement links TRBV27 to TRBJ2-3; D is possibly TRBD1 (5 bases). CDR1 and CDR2 from the germline V gene are MNHEY and SMNVEV (reference sequence). V lost 6 bases, J lost 2 bases, and 12 bases lay in between. This CDR3 is built from 14 residues. The CDR3 coding sequence is TGTGCCAGCAGCTTAGACAGAGACACAGATACGCAGTATTTT. Encoded protein: CASSLDRDTDTQYF.

This clonotype was counted only a few times. The V call is TRBV7-2, the J call TRBJ2-5; weak D call: TRBD2 (6 bases). V dropped 1 base and J dropped 5 bases, with 20 bases sitting between them. Germline V gives CDR1 SGHTA, CDR2 FQGNSA. CDR3 size: 17 residues. For the CDR3, the DNA is TGTGCCAGCAGCTTAGGGGCCTCCCGCTCGGGGGATGAGACCCAGTACTTC. Residues: CASSLGASRSGDETQYF.